This is a list of T cell receptor beta chains from one sample in a study of persistence of HIV-infected CD4 T cells. Produced via immunoSEQ multiplex PCR; TCRdb's table is partial and in-frame only. The table has over 10,000 clones, about three fifths seen once. Their cognate antigens are unknown. Source: CD4+ T cells sorted from PBMCs after roughly 20-hour stimulation, taken from a patient who received antiretroviral therapy. The receptors were sampled from an adult man with HIV who was CMV-seropositive. Each CDR3 is given without its conserved first and last residue.

j_gene: TRBJ1-4; v_gene: TRBV5-1; CDR3aa: ASSYYIGATNEKLF
j_gene: TRBJ2-2; v_gene: TRBV6-1; CDR3aa: ASSGTSGGATGELF
j_gene: TRBJ2-4; v_gene: TRBV19; CDR3aa: ASSSPLAGGINIQY
j_gene: TRBJ2-7; v_gene: TRBV28; CDR3aa: ASTLGEGPILYEQY
j_gene: TRBJ1-2; v_gene: TRBV9; CDR3aa: ASRDNNYGYT
j_gene: TRBJ1-4; v_gene: TRBV18; CDR3aa: ASSPDRVNEKLF
j_gene: TRBJ1-5; v_gene: TRBV19; CDR3aa: ASTQGNQPQH
j_gene: TRBJ1-2; v_gene: TRBV21-1; CDR3aa: ASNRRRAANYGYT
j_gene: TRBJ2-7; v_gene: TRBV28; CDR3aa: ASSPSRDGTYEQY
j_gene: TRBJ1-6; v_gene: TRBV2; CDR3aa: ASSPGGVSPLH
j_gene: TRBJ1-2; v_gene: TRBV29-1; CDR3aa: SVDTGGYT
j_gene: TRBJ1-4; v_gene: TRBV27; CDR3aa: ASSRTGGTTNEKLF
j_gene: TRBJ2-1; v_gene: TRBV3-1/TRBV3-2; CDR3aa: ASSPGLHEQF
j_gene: TRBJ1-5; v_gene: TRBV30; CDR3aa: AWSPSDSNQPQH
j_gene: TRBJ1-6; v_gene: TRBV30; CDR3aa: AWTPATGVRNSPLH
j_gene: TRBJ1-3; v_gene: TRBV3-1/TRBV3-2; CDR3aa: ASSQDYAGHSGNTIY
j_gene: TRBJ1-5; v_gene: TRBV30; CDR3aa: AWSPGPGQTNQPQH
j_gene: TRBJ1-2; v_gene: TRBV10-3; CDR3aa: AISGDRGSNYGYT